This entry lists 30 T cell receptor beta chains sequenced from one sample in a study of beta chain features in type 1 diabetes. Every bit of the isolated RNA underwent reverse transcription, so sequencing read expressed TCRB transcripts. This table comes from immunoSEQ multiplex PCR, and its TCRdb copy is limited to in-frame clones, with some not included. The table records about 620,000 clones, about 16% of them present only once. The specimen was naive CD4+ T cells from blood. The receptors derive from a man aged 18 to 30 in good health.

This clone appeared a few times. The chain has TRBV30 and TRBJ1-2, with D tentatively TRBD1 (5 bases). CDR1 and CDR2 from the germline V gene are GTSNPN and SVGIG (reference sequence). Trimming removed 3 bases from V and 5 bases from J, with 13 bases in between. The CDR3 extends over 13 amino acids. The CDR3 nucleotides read TGTGCCTGGAGGGTCGGGGCTGAATATGGCTACACCTTC. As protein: CAWRVGAEYGYTF.

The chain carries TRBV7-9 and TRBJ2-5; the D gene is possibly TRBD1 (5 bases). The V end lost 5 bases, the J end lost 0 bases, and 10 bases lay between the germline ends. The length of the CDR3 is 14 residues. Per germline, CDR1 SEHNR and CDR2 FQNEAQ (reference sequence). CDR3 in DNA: TGTGCCAGCAGCGCCAAGGGGAACCAAGAGACCCAGTACTTC. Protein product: CASSAKGNQETQYF.

The CDR3 sequence: CASSVGGSNTEAFF. The CDR3 nucleotides read TGTGCCAGCAGCGTAGGCGGGTCGAACACTGAAGCTTTCTTT. The V gene is TRBV9, the J gene TRBJ1-1; D not certain. Germline V gene sequence: CDR1 SGDLS, CDR2 YYNGEE. Trimming shortened V by 0 bases and J by 1 base, and 7 bases separated the two germline ends. The CDR3 is 14 residues long.

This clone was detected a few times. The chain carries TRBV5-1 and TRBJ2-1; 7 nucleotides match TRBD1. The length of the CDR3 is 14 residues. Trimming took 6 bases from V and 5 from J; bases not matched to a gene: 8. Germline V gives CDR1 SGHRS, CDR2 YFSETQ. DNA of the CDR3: TGCGCCAGCAAGGGGGCCGGAGTTCACAATGAGCAGTTCTTC. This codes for CASKGAGVHNEQFF.

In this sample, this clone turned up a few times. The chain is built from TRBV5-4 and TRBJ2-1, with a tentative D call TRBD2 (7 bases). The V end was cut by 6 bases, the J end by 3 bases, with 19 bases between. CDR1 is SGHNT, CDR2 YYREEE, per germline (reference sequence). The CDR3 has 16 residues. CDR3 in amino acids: CASTPSPGGLYNEQFF. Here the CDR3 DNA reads TGTGCCAGCACCCCCTCCCCGGGGGGCCTCTACAATGAGCAGTTCTTC. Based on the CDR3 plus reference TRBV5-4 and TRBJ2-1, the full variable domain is ETGVTQSPTHLIKTRGQQVTLRCSSQSGHNTVSWYQQALGQGPQFIFQYYREEENGRGNFPPRFSGLQFPNYSSELNVNALELDDSALYLCASTPSPGGLYNEQFFGPGTRLTVL.

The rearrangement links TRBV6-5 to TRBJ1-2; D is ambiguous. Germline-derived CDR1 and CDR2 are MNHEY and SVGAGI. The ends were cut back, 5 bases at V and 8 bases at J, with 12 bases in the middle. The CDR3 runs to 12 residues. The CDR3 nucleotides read TGTGCCAGCAGTGCCTTGAACCTAGGCTACACCTTC. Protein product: CASSALNLGYTF.

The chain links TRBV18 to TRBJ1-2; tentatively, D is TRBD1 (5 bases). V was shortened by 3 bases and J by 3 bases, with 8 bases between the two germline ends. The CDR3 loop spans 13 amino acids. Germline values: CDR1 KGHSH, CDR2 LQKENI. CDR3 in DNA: TGTGCCAGCTCACCGACAGTTTACTATGGCTACACCTTC. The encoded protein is CASSPTVYYGYTF.

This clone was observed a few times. The CDR3: CASSLEDYYEQYF. CDR3 coding DNA: TGTGCCAGCAGCTTAGAGGACTACTACGAGCAGTACTTC. The chain employs TRBV7-2 and TRBJ2-7; possible D gene TRBD2, 6 bases. The CDR3 sequence is 13 residues long. The V gene lost 1 base and the J gene lost 3 bases, with 7 bases spanning the gap. From germline, CDR1 is SGHTA and CDR2 FQGNSA. The entire variable domain, with the rest obtained from reference TRBV7-2 and TRBJ2-7, is as follows: GAGVSQSPSNKVTEKGKDVELRCDPISGHTALYWYRQSLGQGLEFLIYFQGNSAPDKSGLPSDRFSAERTGGSVSTLTIQRTQQEDSAVYLCASSLEDYYEQYFGPGTRLTVT.

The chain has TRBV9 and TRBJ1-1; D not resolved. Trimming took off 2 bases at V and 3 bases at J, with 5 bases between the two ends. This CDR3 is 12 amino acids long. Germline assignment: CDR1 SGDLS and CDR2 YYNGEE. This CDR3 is CASSVLDTEAFF. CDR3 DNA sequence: TGTGCCAGCAGCGTTTTAGACACTGAAGCTTTCTTT.

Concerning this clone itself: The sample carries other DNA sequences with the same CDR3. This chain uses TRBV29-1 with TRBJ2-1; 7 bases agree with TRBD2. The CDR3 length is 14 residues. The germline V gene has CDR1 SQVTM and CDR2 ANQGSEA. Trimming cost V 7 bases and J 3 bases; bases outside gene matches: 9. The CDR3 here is CSAGGGGGYNEQFF. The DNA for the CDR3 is TGCAGCGCGGGGGGAGGCGGGGGCTACAATGAGCAGTTCTTC.

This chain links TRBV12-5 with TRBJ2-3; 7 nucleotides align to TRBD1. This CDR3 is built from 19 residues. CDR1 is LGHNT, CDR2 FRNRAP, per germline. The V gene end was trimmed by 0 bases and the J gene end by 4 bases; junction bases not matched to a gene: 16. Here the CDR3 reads CASGLVLGQGDPSADTQYF. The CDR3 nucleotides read TGTGCTAGTGGTTTGGTACTGGGGCAGGGGGACCCAAGTGCAGATACGCAGTATTTT.

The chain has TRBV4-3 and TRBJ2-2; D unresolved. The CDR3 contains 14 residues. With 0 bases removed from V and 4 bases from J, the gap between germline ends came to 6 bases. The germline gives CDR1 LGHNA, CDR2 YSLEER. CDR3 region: CASSQDTGTGELFF. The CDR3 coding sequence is TGCGCCAGCAGCCAAGATACGGGCACCGGGGAGCTGTTTTTT.

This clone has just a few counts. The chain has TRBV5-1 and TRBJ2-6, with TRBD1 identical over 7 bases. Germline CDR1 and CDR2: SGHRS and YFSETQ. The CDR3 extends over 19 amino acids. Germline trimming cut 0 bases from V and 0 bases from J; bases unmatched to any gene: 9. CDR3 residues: CASSLVSGQAYSGANVLTF. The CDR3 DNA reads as TGCGCCAGCAGCTTGGTATCTGGACAGGCGTACTCTGGGGCCAACGTCCTGACTTTC.

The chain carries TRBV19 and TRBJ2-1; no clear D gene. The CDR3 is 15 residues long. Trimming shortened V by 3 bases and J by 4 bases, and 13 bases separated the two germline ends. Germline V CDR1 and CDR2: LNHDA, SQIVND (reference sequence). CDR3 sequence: CASSMIQLGYNEQFF. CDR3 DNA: TGTGCCAGTAGTATGATCCAGCTGGGTTACAATGAGCAGTTCTTC.

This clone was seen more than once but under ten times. The CDR3 loop is CASSHPGRSQPLHF. CDR3 bases: TGCGCCAGCAGCCACCCCGGGAGATCCCAGCCCCTCCACTTT. V is TRBV4-3 and J is TRBJ1-6; unclear D gene. Germline V gene data show CDR1 as LGHNA and CDR2 as YSLEER. CDR3 length: 14 residues. Between the trimmed V and J ends, which lost 3 bases and 13 bases, there was a span of 16 bases.

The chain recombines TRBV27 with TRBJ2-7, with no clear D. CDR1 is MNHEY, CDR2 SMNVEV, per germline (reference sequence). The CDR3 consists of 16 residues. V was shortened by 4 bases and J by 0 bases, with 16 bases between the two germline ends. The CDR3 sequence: CASSSHGRPRSYEQYF. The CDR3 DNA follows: TGTGCCAGCAGTTCCCACGGCAGGCCCCGCTCCTACGAGCAGTACTTC.

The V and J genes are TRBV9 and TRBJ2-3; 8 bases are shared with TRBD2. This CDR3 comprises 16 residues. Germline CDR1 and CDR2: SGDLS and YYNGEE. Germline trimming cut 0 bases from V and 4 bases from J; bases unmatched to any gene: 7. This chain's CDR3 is CASSVVGRGAADTQYF. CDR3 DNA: TGTGCCAGCAGCGTAGTTGGGCGGGGGGCCGCAGATACGCAGTATTTT.

The CDR3 protein is CASSPRGTAGSNQPQHF. In DNA form, the CDR3 reads TGTGCCAGCTCACCAAGGGGGACAGCGGGTAGCAATCAGCCCCAGCATTTT. V gene TRBV18 combines with J gene TRBJ1-5; 7 bases line up with TRBD1. The length of the CDR3 is 17 residues. From germline, CDR1 is KGHSH and CDR2 LQKENI. V trimming: 2 bases; J trimming: 0 bases; junction bases outside the gene matches: 7.

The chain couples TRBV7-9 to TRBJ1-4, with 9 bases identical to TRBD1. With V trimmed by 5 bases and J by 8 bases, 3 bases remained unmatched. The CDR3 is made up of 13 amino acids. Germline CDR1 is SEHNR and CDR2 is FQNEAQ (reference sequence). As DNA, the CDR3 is TGTGCCAGCAGCCGCGGACAGGGGGAAAAACTGTTTTTT. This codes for CASSRGQGEKLFF. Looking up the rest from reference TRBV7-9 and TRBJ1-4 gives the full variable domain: DTGVSQNPRHKITKRGQNVTFRCDPISEHNRLYWYRQTLGQGPEFLTYFQNEAQLEKSRLLSDRFSAERPKGSFSTLEIQRTEQGDSAMYLCASSRGQGEKLFFGSGTQLSVL.

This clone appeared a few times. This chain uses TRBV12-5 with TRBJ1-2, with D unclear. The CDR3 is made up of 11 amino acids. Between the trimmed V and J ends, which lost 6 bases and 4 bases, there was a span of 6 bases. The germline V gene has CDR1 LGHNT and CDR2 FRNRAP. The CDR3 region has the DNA TGTGCTAGTGGGGGGTTCTATGGCTACACCTTC. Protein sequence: CASGGFYGYTF. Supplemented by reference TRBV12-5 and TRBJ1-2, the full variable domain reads DARVTQTPRHKVTEMGQEVTMRCQPILGHNTVFWYRQTMMQGLELLAYFRNRAPLDDSGMPKDRFSAEMPDATLATLKIQPSEPRDSAVYFCASGGFYGYTFGSGTRLTVV.

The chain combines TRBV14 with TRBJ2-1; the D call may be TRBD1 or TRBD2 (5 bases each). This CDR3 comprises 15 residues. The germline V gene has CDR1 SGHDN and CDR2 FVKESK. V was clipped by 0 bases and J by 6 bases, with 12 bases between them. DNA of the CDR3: TGTGCCAGCAGCCAAGATTGGCCGAGGGGCAATGAGCAGTTCTTC. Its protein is CASSQDWPRGNEQFF.

CDR3 nucleotides: TGTGCCAGCAGACGACAGGGGTGGGGCGCACCCCTCCACTTT. Amino acids: CASRRQGWGAPLHF. The chain recombines TRBV6-5 with TRBJ1-6, with 8 bases identical to TRBD1. From germline, CDR1 is MNHEY and CDR2 SVGAGI. The CDR3 loop spans 14 amino acids. V dropped 6 bases and J dropped 11; count of bases not matched to a gene: 9.

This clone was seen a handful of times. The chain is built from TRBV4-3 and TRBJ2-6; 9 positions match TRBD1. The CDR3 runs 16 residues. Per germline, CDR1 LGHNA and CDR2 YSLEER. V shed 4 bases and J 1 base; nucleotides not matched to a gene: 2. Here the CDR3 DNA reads TGCGCCAGCAGCCGGGACAGGGTATCTGGGGCCAACGTCCTGACTTTC. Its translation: CASSRDRVSGANVLTF.

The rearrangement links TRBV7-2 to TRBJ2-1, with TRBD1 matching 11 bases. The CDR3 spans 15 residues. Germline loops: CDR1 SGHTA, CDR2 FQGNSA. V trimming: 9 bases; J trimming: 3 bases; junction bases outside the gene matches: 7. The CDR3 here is CASSPGTGGYNEQFF. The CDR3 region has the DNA TGTGCCAGTTCACCCGGGACAGGGGGCTACAATGAGCAGTTCTTC.

The CDR3 spells CASSPNRQGNGYTF. Here the CDR3 DNA reads TGTGCCAGTAGTCCTAATCGACAGGGGAATGGCTACACCTTC. V usage is TRBV19 and J usage is TRBJ1-2, with 8 bases that match TRBD1. V shed 5 bases and J 6 bases; nucleotides not matched to a gene: 8. CDR3 length: 14 residues. Germline CDR1 reads LNHDA; CDR2 reads SQIVND (reference sequence). Full variable domain (rest looked up from reference TRBV19 and TRBJ1-2): DGGITQSPKYLFRKEGQNVTLSCEQNLNHDAMYWYRQDPGQGLRLIYYSQIVNDFQKGDIAEGYSVSREKKESFPLTVTSAQKNPTAFYLCASSPNRQGNGYTFGSGTRLTVV.

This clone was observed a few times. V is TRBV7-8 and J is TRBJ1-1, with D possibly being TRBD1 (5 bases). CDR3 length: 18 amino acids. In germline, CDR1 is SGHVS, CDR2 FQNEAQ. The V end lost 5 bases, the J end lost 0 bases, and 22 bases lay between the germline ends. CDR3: CASSRGGLGRAMNTEAFF. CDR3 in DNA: TGTGCCAGCAGCAGGGGAGGATTGGGACGGGCCATGAACACTGAAGCTTTCTTT.

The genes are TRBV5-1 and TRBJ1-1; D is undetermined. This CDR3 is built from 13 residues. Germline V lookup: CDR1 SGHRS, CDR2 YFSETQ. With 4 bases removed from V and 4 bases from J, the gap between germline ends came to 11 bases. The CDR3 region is CASSPGPGTEAFF. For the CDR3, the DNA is TGCGCCAGCAGCCCTGGTCCGGGCACTGAAGCTTTCTTT. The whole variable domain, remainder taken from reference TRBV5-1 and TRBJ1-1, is KAGVTQTPRYLIKTRGQQVTLSCSPISGHRSVSWYQQTPGQGLQFLFEYFSETQRNKGNFPGRFSGRQFSNSRSEMNVSTLELGDSALYLCASSPGPGTEAFFGQGTRLTVV.

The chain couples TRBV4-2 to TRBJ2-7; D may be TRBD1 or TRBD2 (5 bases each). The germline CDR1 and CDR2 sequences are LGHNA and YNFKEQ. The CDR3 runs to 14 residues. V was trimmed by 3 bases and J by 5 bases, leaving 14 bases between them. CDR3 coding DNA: TGTGCCAGCAGCCAGGGGGTTCAGGTCCACGAGCAGTACTTC. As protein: CASSQGVQVHEQYF.

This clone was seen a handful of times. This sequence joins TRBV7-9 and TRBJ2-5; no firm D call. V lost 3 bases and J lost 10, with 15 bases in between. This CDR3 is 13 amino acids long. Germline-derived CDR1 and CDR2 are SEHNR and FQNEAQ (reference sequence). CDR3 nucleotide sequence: TGTGCCAGCAGCTTGGAAGCAGCGATAAACCAGTACTTC. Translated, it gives CASSLEAAINQYF.

The CDR3 DNA reads as TGTGCCAGCAGCCCGGCTTCAGCTAGCAATCAGCCCCAGCATTTT. It translates to CASSPASASNQPQHF. The chain links TRBV9 to TRBJ1-5; the D is unclear. Germline CDR1 reads SGDLS; CDR2 reads YYNGEE. Trimming took off 4 bases at V and 0 bases at J, with 11 bases between the two ends. This CDR3 is 15 amino acids long.